The sequence of this T cell receptor (beta chain) was determined in a study of T cell responses to AZD1222 COVID-19 vaccine. Points from the study as a whole: Reports indicate that nearly half of spike-specific TCRs are directed at unmutated variant regions.

V gave up 3 bases and J gave up 2 bases; unmatched junction bases: 9. CDR3 length equals 15 residues. Germline CDR1 and CDR2: DFQATT and SNEGSKA (reference sequence). Method: immunoSEQ multiplex PCR; TCRdb's copy keeps in-frame clones and lacks some. This table has 85,000 to 100,000 clones, approximately 88% appearing once. A remark on this clone: The antigen remains undetermined.

The sequence was obtained from an adult in good health. This sequence joins TRBV20-1 and TRBJ2-7; 8 bases agree with TRBD2. This sample comprised peripheral blood, obtained on day 0 of AZD1222 vaccination. CDR3 protein: CSASGGLAGTYEQYF. In nucleotides, the CDR3 is TGCAGTGCTAGTGGGGGGCTAGCGGGTACCTACGAGCAGTACTTC.